These 20 T cell receptor beta chains share one sample of origin, sequenced in a study of T-cell reconstitution after alpha-beta-depleted transplantation in children (dated by TCRdb to about 2016). Library prep was done by PCR. The run used an Illumina HiSeq 2500. Molecular barcoding was employed in the preparation of TCR libraries, with unique molecular identifiers being used to normalize TCRbeta repertoire quantification. TCRdb applied fastp at Q25 and MiXCR to the public reads, then kept only in-frame beta chains. CDR3 protein sequences are deduplicated, and each keeps its most common genes and DNA. This sample lists around 440,000 distinct CDR3 sequences; around 15% were detected once. Together, the top ten hold around 30% of the sample. Explained via the paper, the treatment or condition label denotes: allogeneic hematopoietic cell transplantation with graft depleted of TCRalphabeta T cells and CD19 B cells.

The sample consisted of PBMCs, mostly from graft donor cells, taken 360 days after TCRalphabeta/CD19-depleted stem cell transplant. The receptor source for this set is a boy younger than two who had a stem cell transplant for Wiskott-Aldrich syndrome, so the T cells may come from the graft donor.

The chain links TRBV4-3 to TRBJ1-4; D remains unclear. Trimming shortened V by 0 bases and J by 3 bases, and 8 bases separated the two germline ends. This CDR3 has 15 residues. CDR1 and CDR2 from the germline V gene are LGHNA and YSLEER. CDR3 in DNA: TGCGCCAGCAGCCAAGAGTTCAGACCTAATGAAAAACTGTTTTTT. It encodes CASSQEFRPNEKLFF.

In this sample, this clonotype turned up a few times. This chain uses TRBV7-3 with TRBJ2-4; D might be TRBD1 (6 bases). This CDR3 spans 17 amino acids. Germline V gene sequence: CDR1 SGHTA, CDR2 FQGTGA. V was clipped by 6 bases and J by 6 bases, with 24 bases between them. The CDR3 sequence is CASSPLRGEIPSNIQYF. CDR3 coding DNA: TGTGCCAGCAGTCCTCTCAGGGGCGAGATACCATCAAACATTCAGTACTTC.

Here the CDR3 DNA reads TGCGCCAGCAGCTTGGAGTGGACAGGGTTTCTAGCCAAAAACATTCAGTACTTC. As protein: CASSLEWTGFLAKNIQYF. The V gene is TRBV5-1, the J gene TRBJ2-4; 8 bases are shared with TRBD1. The CDR3 spans 18 residues. V lost 0 bases to trimming and J lost 0 bases; unmatched junction nucleotides: 8. Germline V gene data show CDR1 as SGHRS and CDR2 as YFSETQ.

This clonotype has only a few counts. V is TRBV10-3 and J is TRBJ2-7; D is possibly TRBD2 (5 bases). The CDR3 contains 11 residues. Deletions cut 8 bases from V and 1 base from J, with 6 bases between. Germline CDR1 reads ENHRY; CDR2 reads SYGVKD. CDR3 sequence: CAIGRSYEQYF. The CDR3 nucleotides read TGTGCCATCGGGAGATCCTACGAGCAGTACTTC.

This clonotype was found a few times. J is TRBJ2-7 and V is TRBV12-3 or TRBV12-4, with TRBD2 matching over 10 bases. Trimming at V came to 1 base and at J to 2 bases, leaving 26 bases not matched to a gene. The CDR3 length is 23 residues. The CDR3 bases are TGTGCCAGCAGTTTAGTTCGGGTACCGACGGCTGGAGTTCGGACTAGCGGCCCCTACGAGCAGTACTTC. Protein: CASSLVRVPTAGVRTSGPYEQYF.

This clonotype was seen a handful of times. This CDR3 reads CASSLPFSYNEQFF. The CDR3 nucleotides are TGTGCCAGCAGCTTGCCTTTCTCCTACAATGAGCAGTTCTTC. The chain joins TRBV11-2 to TRBJ2-1; D is unclear. With 3 bases removed from V and 0 bases from J, the gap between germline ends came to 6 bases. The CDR3 contains 14 residues. Germline-derived CDR1 and CDR2 are SGHAT and FQNNGV.

This clonotype has ten or more counts. The CDR3 DNA follows: TGTGCCAGCAGTCTCAGTTTGTGGGGTTACACCGGGGAGCTGTTTTTT. This codes for CASSLSLWGYTGELFF. The J gene is TRBJ2-2, the V gene TRBV28; no clear D gene. The CDR3 has 16 residues. Germline V gene lookup returns CDR1 MDHEN and CDR2 SYDVKM. V lost 5 bases and J 3 bases, leaving 16 bases between the germline ends.

The chain carries TRBV5-1 and TRBJ2-7; D gene unclear. V lost 2 bases, J lost 1 base, and 13 bases lay in between. There are 15 residues in the CDR3. Germline-derived CDR1 and CDR2 are SGHRS and YFSETQ. The CDR3 reads CASSFSGLISYEQYF. The CDR3 nucleotides read TGCGCCAGCAGCTTCTCGGGTCTAATTTCCTACGAGCAGTACTTC.

There are a few counts of this clonotype. This chain links TRBV4-2 with TRBJ2-1; possible D gene TRBD2, 6 bases. CDR1 is LGHNA, CDR2 YNFKEQ, per germline. Trimming took off 4 bases at V and 0 bases at J, with 16 bases between the two ends. The CDR3 sequence is 17 residues long. The CDR3 loop is CASSPDRPGSSYNEQFF. CDR3 nucleotide sequence: TGTGCCAGCAGCCCCGACCGACCCGGGAGCTCCTACAATGAGCAGTTCTTC.

This clonotype turned up a few times. The gene calls are TRBV29-1 and TRBJ2-1; D might be TRBD1 or TRBD2, each matching 6 bases. The CDR3 consists of 16 residues. CDR1 and CDR2 (germline): SQVTM, ANQGSEA. V lost 7 bases to trimming and J lost 0 bases, with 19 bases between them. The chain's CDR3 is CSADGGSYRSYNEQFF. The CDR3 bases are TGCAGCGCCGACGGGGGCAGCTACCGCTCCTACAATGAGCAGTTCTTC.

The chain employs TRBV7-9 and TRBJ2-5; 8 bases agree with TRBD2. V shed 2 bases and J 11 bases; nucleotides not matched to a gene: 4. CDR1 SEHNR and CDR2 FQNEAQ come from the germline V gene (reference sequence). This CDR3 is built from 12 residues. The CDR3 loop is CASSLPGTRQYF. The CDR3 bases are TGTGCCAGCAGCTTACCCGGGACTAGACAGTACTTC.

The chain employs TRBV5-1 and TRBJ2-3; D is uncertain. This CDR3 comprises 15 residues. The germline V gene encodes CDR1 SGHRS and CDR2 YFSETQ. With 4 bases removed from V and 9 bases from J, the gap between germline ends came to 21 bases. CDR3 sequence reads: CASSQTWAGDGTQYF. The DNA for the CDR3 is TGCGCCAGCAGCCAGACCTGGGCCGGAGATGGAACGCAGTATTTT. Based on the CDR3 plus reference TRBV5-1 and TRBJ2-3, the full variable domain is KAGVTQTPRYLIKTRGQQVTLSCSPISGHRSVSWYQQTPGQGLQFLFEYFSETQRNKGNFPGRFSGRQFSNSRSEMNVSTLELGDSALYLCASSQTWAGDGTQYFGPGTRLTVL.

This clonotype was detected many times. The chain joins TRBV2 to TRBJ1-2, with a weak D call TRBD1 (5 bases). Germline V gene sequence: CDR1 SNHLY, CDR2 FYNNEI. The CDR3 is made up of 11 amino acids. V lost 9 bases, J lost 8 bases, and 13 bases lay in between. Here the CDR3 reads CASWGSRGYTF. Written as DNA, the CDR3 is TGTGCCAGTTGGGGGAGCCGAGGCTACACCTTC.

This clonotype occurred many times. This rearrangement joins TRBV5-4 to TRBJ2-6; TRBD2 agrees at 7 bases. The CDR3 is 19 residues long. The germline V gene encodes CDR1 SGHNT and CDR2 YYREEE (reference sequence). V shed 4 bases and J 0 bases; nucleotides not matched to a gene: 13. Written as DNA, the CDR3 is TGTGCCAGCAGCCCTCCCCCCGGGGGGTTATCCTCTGGGGCCAACGTCCTGACTTTC. It translates to CASSPPPGGLSSGANVLTF.

The rearrangement links TRBV9 to TRBJ2-1; D could derive from TRBD1 or TRBD2 (5 bases each). The V and J ends lost 4 bases and 8 bases respectively, with 13 bases between them. This CDR3 is 13 amino acids long. CDR1 is SGDLS and CDR2 is YYNGEE in the germline V gene. CDR3 region: CASSPRWDHEQFF. In nucleotides, the CDR3 is TGTGCCAGCAGCCCTCGTTGGGACCATGAGCAGTTCTTC.

A few counts support this clonotype. The CDR3: CATSSTGASNEQFF. The CDR3 coding sequence is TGTGCCACCAGCAGCACAGGGGCAAGCAATGAGCAGTTCTTC. The chain links TRBV15 to TRBJ2-1; 7 nucleotides line up with TRBD1. From germline, CDR1 is LNHNV and CDR2 YYDKDF (reference sequence). Trimming removed 3 bases from V and 6 bases from J; junction bases left unmatched: 5. This CDR3 contains 14 residues.

The CDR3 reads CASSRIVGELFF. CDR3 DNA: TGTGCCAGCTCACGGATCGTCGGGGAGCTGTTTTTT. The chain employs TRBV18 and TRBJ2-2, with D unclear. Trimming left V 4 bases short and J 7 bases short, with 7 bases between. Germline-derived CDR1 and CDR2 are KGHSH and LQKENI. The CDR3 totals 12 residues.

The chain joins TRBV7-8 to TRBJ2-2, with 7 bases that match TRBD2. Germline CDR1 reads SGHVS; CDR2 reads FQNEAQ. CDR3 length: 16 residues. With 6 bases clipped from V and 3 bases from J, the junction kept 10 bases outside the gene matches. The CDR3 sequence: CASSTTLRGDTGELFF. The CDR3 coding sequence is TGTGCCAGCAGTACCACACTCCGGGGGGACACCGGGGAGCTGTTTTTT. Filled out from reference TRBV7-8 and TRBJ2-2, the complete variable domain reads GAGVSQSPRYKVAKRGQDVALRCDPISGHVSLFWYQQALGQGPEFLTYFQNEAQLDKSGLPSDRFFAERPEGSVSTLKIQRTQQEDSAVYLCASSTTLRGDTGELFFGEGSRLTVL.

In this sample, this clonotype turned up a few times. This rearrangement joins TRBV12-3 or TRBV12-4 to TRBJ2-2; D is unclear. Trimming left V 5 bases short and J 2 bases short, with 15 bases between. The CDR3 sequence is 16 residues long. This CDR3 reads CASSLNPNPNTGELFF. The CDR3 DNA is TGTGCCAGCAGTCTGAATCCTAATCCTAACACCGGGGAGCTGTTTTTT.

This clonotype was observed a handful of times. The chain has TRBV4-3 and TRBJ2-3; perhaps TRBD1 as D (5 bases). The germline V gene encodes CDR1 LGHNA and CDR2 YSLEER. V dropped 0 bases and J dropped 0 bases, with 16 bases sitting between them. The CDR3 contains 18 residues. The CDR3 here is CASSQEGRGSPSTDTQYF. CDR3 DNA: TGCGCCAGCAGCCAAGAGGGAAGGGGTTCCCCTAGCACAGATACGCAGTATTTT.